This T cell receptor (beta chain) was captured in a study of blood T cell repertoires in COVID-19. The wider study: The analysed material was cDNA or gDNA that came from T cells, B-cell-depleted T cells, or PBMCs.

In terms of age and location, participants ranged from about 18 to 95 years and lived in about two dozen US areas. Exposed participants came across a COVID-19 case within 2 weeks before study entry. The length of the CDR3 is 16 residues. Germline V lookup: CDR1 SGHRS, CDR2 YFSETQ. Losses at the gene ends were 2 bases for V and 5 bases for J; bases not matched to a gene: 6. Under the authors' procedure: Estimation of nucleated cell counts relied on the amplification of reference gene primers. Libraries were prepared by immunoSEQ multiplex PCR; TCRdb keeps only in-frame clonotypes and omits some of them. V and J calls and clone size are given by that table; D and trimming were obtained from the DNA. Found here are fewer than 400,000 clones, 85% to 95% of them singletons; the top ten hold roughly 3.9%.

V and J are TRBV5-1 and TRBJ2-3; 12 bases match TRBD2. The sample comprised PBMCs or T cells enriched from blood (not recorded which). This clonotype was obtained from a woman aged 25 to 39 who had been exposed to COVID-19. This chain's CDR3 is CASSFLAGGFGDTQYF. In DNA, the CDR3 is TGCGCCAGCAGCTTTCTAGCGGGGGGGTTTGGAGATACGCAGTATTTT.